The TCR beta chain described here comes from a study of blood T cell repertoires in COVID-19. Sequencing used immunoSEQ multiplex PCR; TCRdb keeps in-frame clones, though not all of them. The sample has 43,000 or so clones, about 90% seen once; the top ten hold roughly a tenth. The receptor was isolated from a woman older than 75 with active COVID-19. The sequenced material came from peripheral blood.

The CDR3 loop is CASSHAPGTYEQYF. CDR3 DNA: TGTGCCAGCAGCCATGCGCCAGGGACCTACGAGCAGTACTTC. This chain links TRBV3-1 (or the pseudogene TRBV3-2) with TRBJ2-7; TRBD1 is a possible D gene (5 bases). Germline CDR1 LGHDT, CDR2 YNNKEL (reference sequence). V lost 3 bases, J lost 2 bases, and 11 bases lay in between. The CDR3 is 14 amino acids.